This TCR beta chain was sequenced during a study of CD8 T cells in ankylosing spondylitis. Overall study results and limits: Within matched ankylosing spondylitis synovial fluid, disease-linked clones were reportedly significantly enriched.

As the method for making TCR beta libraries, quantitative 5'-RACE with molecular barcodes was used. One entry per CDR3 protein results from TCRdb running MiXCR on the 5' RACE reads. The sample shows 150,000 to 250,000 distinct CDR3 sequences, around 13% of them seen only once. The V and J ends lost 4 bases and 5 bases, in that order; junction bases with no gene match: 4. The CDR3 is made up of 15 amino acids. The germline CDR1 and CDR2 sequences are SGHKS and YYEKEE (reference sequence). This clonotype was counted only a few times. Its specificity is unknown. The sequencing sample was made of blood, either unsorted or a sorted T cell fraction (not recorded which). This TCR was recovered from a male donor with ankylosing spondylitis or in good health (not recorded which). This rearrangement joins TRBV5-5 to TRBJ2-5; 14 bases line up with TRBD2. CDR3: CASSPWTSGGETQYF. CDR3 nucleotides: TGTGCCAGCAGCCCGTGGACTAGCGGGGGGGAGACCCAGTACTTC.